Given below is one TCR beta chain in context. Seattle researchers signed up patients amid active infection and tracked them longitudinally. This sample is drawn from a study of blood T cell repertoires in COVID-19. Study as a whole: Acute and convalescent COVID-19 specimens originated in the United States, Italy and Spain. T cells, B-cell-depleted T cells, or PBMCs provided the cDNA or gDNA that served as material.

CDR3 size: 15 residues. Germline V gene data show CDR1 as KGHSH and CDR2 as LQKENI. Trimming at V came to 8 bases and at J to 4 bases, leaving 8 bases not matched to a gene. Original data processing: Amplified reference gene primers provided the basis for estimating nucleated cell counts. The table came from immunoSEQ multiplex PCR; TCRdb's copy has only in-frame clones and leaves some out. From that table come the V and J calls and clone size; the DNA was used to work out D and trimming. The repertoire holds 150,000 to 200,000 clones, with approximately 80% as singletons. This receptor was identified in a woman between 40 and 55 years old with COVID-19, enrolled during active disease. The rearrangement uses TRBV18 and TRBJ2-1, with TRBD2 matching over 10 bases. Sequencing was carried out using peripheral blood. The CDR3 protein is CASTEGLANYNEQFF. CDR3 nucleotide sequence: TGTGCCAGCACAGAGGGACTAGCGAATTACAATGAGCAGTTCTTC.